The 21 T cell receptor beta chains below all came from one sample that was sequenced in a study of patients and donors after allogeneic stem cell transplantation. TCRdb ran MiXCR on the RT-PCR reads and lists one entry per CDR3 protein. The sample gives 920,000 or so distinct CDR3 sequences, approximately 19% of which show up once; approximately 5.9% is in the top ten. The sample comprised blood, either unsorted or a sorted T cell fraction (not recorded which). The receptors here all came from a human donor who was either an allogeneic HSCT recipient or a stem cell or donor lymphocyte infusion donor (not recorded which). It is not recorded whose cells these are; they may come from a transplant donor.

The chain carries TRBV7-9 and TRBJ2-1; 8 bases match TRBD2. Germline trimming cut 5 bases from V and 7 bases from J; bases unmatched to any gene: 16. The length of the CDR3 is 17 residues. Germline V CDR1 and CDR2: SEHNR, FQNEAQ (reference sequence). CDR3 amino acids: CASSRSRKTSAGNEQFF. CDR3 DNA sequence: TGTGCCAGCAGCCGCTCCCGAAAGACTAGCGCCGGAAATGAGCAGTTCTTC.

In its sample, this clonotype was seen a few times. The V and J genes are TRBV12-3 or TRBV12-4 and TRBJ2-5; D is perhaps TRBD1 or TRBD2 (5 bases each). CDR3 length equals 14 residues. The ends were cut back, 7 bases at V and 5 bases at J, with 17 bases in the middle. For the CDR3, the DNA is TGTGCCAGCACCCCTAGGGGAGTTGGGGAGACCCAGTACTTC. Amino acid sequence: CASTPRGVGETQYF.

The J gene is TRBJ2-7, the V gene TRBV24-1; TRBD1 matches at 7 bases. This CDR3 spans 14 amino acids. With V trimmed by 5 bases and J by 2 bases, 5 bases remained unmatched. The germline gives CDR1 KGHDR, CDR2 SFDVKD. CDR3 amino acids: CATSGPGTAYEQYF. CDR3 DNA sequence: TGTGCCACCAGTGGCCCCGGGACAGCCTACGAGCAGTACTTC.

This clonotype was observed a few times. The rearrangement joins TRBV12-5 to TRBJ2-1, with D tentatively TRBD1 (6 bases). The CDR3 is 12 amino acids. V dropped 7 bases and J dropped 16 bases, with 20 bases sitting between them. Germline V gene data show CDR1 as LGHNT and CDR2 as FRNRAP. Written as DNA, the CDR3 is TGTGCTAGTGATTTCTCCGGGACATCTTCTTTCTTC. Protein product: CASDFSGTSSFF.

This clonotype was counted a few times. V is TRBV24-1 and J is TRBJ2-7, with D unresolved. The germline gives CDR1 KGHDR, CDR2 SFDVKD. Trimming stripped 7 bases from V and 5 bases from J, with 8 bases between. The CDR3 spans 11 residues. Written as DNA, the CDR3 is TGTGCCACCAGCTGGTTGAACGAGCAGTACTTC. As protein: CATSWLNEQYF.

This clonotype was detected a few times. This rearrangement joins TRBV27 to TRBJ1-2, with 7 bases that match TRBD1. Unmatched junction bases numbered 13, after V lost 1 base and J lost 8 bases. Germline loops: CDR1 MNHEY, CDR2 SMNVEV (reference sequence). The CDR3 runs 16 residues. In DNA form, the CDR3 reads TGTGCCAGCAGTTTATGGGGGACAGAGGCCCTAGAGGGCTACACCTTC. It encodes CASSLWGTEALEGYTF.

The chain links TRBV5-5 to TRBJ1-5; a weak D match, TRBD1 (5 bases). There are 15 residues in the CDR3. Germline V CDR1 and CDR2: SGHKS, YYEKEE (reference sequence). Trimming shortened V by 7 bases and J by 4 bases, and 18 bases separated the two germline ends. CDR3 protein: CASSPGTAYNQPQHF. CDR3 nucleotides: TGTGCCAGCTCCCCCGGGACGGCTTATAATCAGCCCCAGCATTTT.

This sequence joins TRBV7-6 and TRBJ2-3; a weak D match, TRBD2 (6 bases). CDR1 is SGHVS, CDR2 FNYEAQ, per germline. Trimming removed 2 bases from V and 3 bases from J, with 21 bases in between. The CDR3 spans 18 residues. The CDR3 DNA sequence: TGTGCCAGCAGCTTAAATCGGGACTTTCCGGAAACGACAGATACGCAGTATTTT. Protein: CASSLNRDFPETTDTQYF.

The chain employs TRBV20-1 and TRBJ2-3; D is perhaps TRBD2 (6 bases). Trimming cost V 3 bases and J 6 bases, with 13 bases left between them. Germline CDR1 reads DFQATT; CDR2 reads SNEGSKA (reference sequence). The CDR3 totals 13 residues. CDR3 bases: TGCAGTGCTAGGGGGGGTGTTGTCGATACGCAGTATTTT. The encoded protein is CSARGGVVDTQYF.

Points on this clonotype: At one end the junction does not follow the germline gene, possibly because of a read error. The rearrangement uses TRBV2 and TRBJ1-5; 11 bases align to TRBD1. Germline CDR1 SNHLY, CDR2 FYNNEI. The CDR3 has 15 amino acids. CDR3 protein: CASGGDRGVNQPQHF. As DNA, the CDR3 is TGCGCCAGCGGGGGGGACAGGGGGGTAAATCAGCCCCAGCATTTT.

The V gene is TRBV5-1, the J gene TRBJ2-1, with D perhaps being TRBD1 or TRBD2 (5 bases each). Germline CDR1 SGHRS, CDR2 YFSETQ. The CDR3 length is 16 residues. V was clipped by 3 bases and J by 0 bases, with 13 bases between them. Here the CDR3 reads CASSSEGRSSYNEQFF. The CDR3 DNA sequence: TGCGCCAGCAGCTCAGAGGGACGGAGCTCCTACAATGAGCAGTTCTTC.

This clonotype was seen at least ten times. The V call is TRBV6-4, the J call TRBJ1-5; D is unclear. The germline gives CDR1 MRHNA, CDR2 SNTAGT. V lost 0 bases to trimming and J lost 5 bases, with 14 bases between them. The CDR3 length is 16 residues. CDR3 in DNA: TGTGCCAGCAGTGACTCTTCTTCGCAATGCCATCAGCCCCAGCATTTT. Translation gives CASSDSSSQCHQPQHF.

This rearrangement joins TRBV12-3 or TRBV12-4 to TRBJ1-6; TRBD1 might be the D (5 bases). This CDR3 is built from 14 residues. Trimming left V 6 bases short and J 6 bases short, with 12 bases between. CDR3 DNA: TGTGCCAGCAGACTAACGGGGCTTAATTCACCCCTCCACTTT. It translates to CASRLTGLNSPLHF.

The chain carries TRBV13 and TRBJ2-7; 9 bases are a match to TRBD1. The junction had 6 bases not matched to a gene; V was cut back by 5 bases and J by 1 base. The germline CDR1 and CDR2 sequences are PRHDT and FYEKMQ (reference sequence). The CDR3 length is 15 residues. The CDR3 here is CASSLLGTGSYEQYF. Written as DNA, the CDR3 is TGTGCCAGCAGCCTCCTTGGGACAGGGTCCTACGAGCAGTACTTC.

This clonotype was picked up a small number of times. The gene calls are TRBV11-3 and TRBJ2-3; no firm D call. This CDR3 contains 14 residues. V shed 6 bases and J shed 6 bases, with 16 bases lying between them. Germline CDR1 SGHNT, CDR2 YENEEA. The CDR3 bases are TGTGCCAGCAGTCCCCGTCACCTAGGGGATACGCAGTATTTT. This codes for CASSPRHLGDTQYF.

This clonotype was seen many times. This chain connects TRBV10-3 to TRBJ2-5; no reliable D call. This CDR3 contains 13 residues. V lost 6 bases to trimming and J lost 4 bases, with 12 bases between them. CDR1 and CDR2 (germline): ENHRY, SYGVKD. CDR3 loop: CAISPAGVETQYF. The CDR3 DNA is TGTGCCATCAGCCCCGCTGGAGTAGAGACCCAGTACTTC.

The rearrangement uses TRBV20-1 and TRBJ2-1, with D unclear. Germline loops: CDR1 DFQATT, CDR2 SNEGSKA (reference sequence). The CDR3 consists of 14 residues. V was trimmed by 1 base and J by 2 bases, leaving 9 bases between them. The CDR3 region has the DNA TGCAGTGCTAGAGTACGGCCAACCTACAATGAGCAGTTCTTC. Its translation is CSARVRPTYNEQFF.

A few counts support this clonotype. The V and J genes are TRBV28 and TRBJ1-5; D ambiguous. Germline CDR1 reads MDHEN; CDR2 reads SYDVKM. Trimming left V 4 bases short and J 5 bases short, with 15 bases between. CDR3 length: 15 residues. CDR3 DNA: TGTGCCAGCAGTTCCCCTTTGAGGGTCTATCAGCCCCAGCATTTT. This translates into CASSSPLRVYQPQHF.

The chain couples TRBV7-8 to TRBJ2-1, with 12 positions matching TRBD2. The CDR3 is 17 residues long. The germline CDR1 and CDR2 sequences are SGHVS and FQNEAQ. The ends lost 5 bases at V and 3 bases at J; junction bases unmatched: 8. CDR3 bases: TGTGCCAGCAGCGCCTATGCGACTAGCGGGGGCTACAATGAGCAGTTCTTC. It is translated as CASSAYATSGGYNEQFF.

This clonotype occurred many times. The genes are TRBV20-1 and TRBJ1-1; D may be TRBD1 (5 bases). Germline V lookup: CDR1 DFQATT, CDR2 SNEGSKA (reference sequence). V was pared by 5 bases and J by 5 bases, with 9 bases between. The CDR3 consists of 11 residues. The CDR3 spells CSAVGVTEAFF. The CDR3 region has the DNA TGCAGTGCTGTAGGGGTGACTGAAGCTTTCTTT.

The V gene is TRBV5-1, the J gene TRBJ2-1; 7 bases match TRBD2. This CDR3 comprises 12 residues. Germline CDR1 is SGHRS and CDR2 is YFSETQ. V dropped 4 bases and J dropped 9; count of bases not matched to a gene: 4. The CDR3 bases are TGCGCCAGCAGCCGAGCGGGACTTGAGCAGTTCTTC. This codes for CASSRAGLEQFF. Full variable domain (missing parts from reference TRBV5-1 and TRBJ2-1): KAGVTQTPRYLIKTRGQQVTLSCSPISGHRSVSWYQQTPGQGLQFLFEYFSETQRNKGNFPGRFSGRQFSNSRSEMNVSTLELGDSALYLCASSRAGLEQFFGPGTRLTVL.